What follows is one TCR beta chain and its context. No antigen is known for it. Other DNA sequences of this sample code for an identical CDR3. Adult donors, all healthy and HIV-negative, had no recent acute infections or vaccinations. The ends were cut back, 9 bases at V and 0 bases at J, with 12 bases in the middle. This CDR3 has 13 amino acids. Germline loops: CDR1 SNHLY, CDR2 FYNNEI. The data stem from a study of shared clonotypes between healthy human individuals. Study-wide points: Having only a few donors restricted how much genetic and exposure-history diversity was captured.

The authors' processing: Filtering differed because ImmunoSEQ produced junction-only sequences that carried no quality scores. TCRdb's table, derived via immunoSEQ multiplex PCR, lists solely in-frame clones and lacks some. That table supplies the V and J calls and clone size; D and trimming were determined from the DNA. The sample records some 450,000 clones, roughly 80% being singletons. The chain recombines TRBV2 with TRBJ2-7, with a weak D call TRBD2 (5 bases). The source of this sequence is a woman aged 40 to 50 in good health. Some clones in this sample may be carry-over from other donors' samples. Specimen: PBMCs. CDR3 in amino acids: CASGGGPSYEQYF. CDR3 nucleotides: TGTGCCAGTGGTGGAGGTCCCTCCTACGAGCAGTACTTC.